Detailed here is one T cell receptor (beta chain). The clone's antigen remains unknown. Libraries were prepared through the immunoSEQ multiplex PCR assay. A mixture of 60 forward primers for TCR Vbeta segments and 13 reverse primers for TCR Jbeta segments was used in the multiplex PCR. Amplification of the CDR3 region of rearranged TCR beta genes was performed with a multiplex PCR assay on genomic DNA. The Illumina HiSeq System was used to sequence the amplified TCR beta libraries as 87-base-pair reads. On the authors' methods: A later analysis counted approximately 84 million unique TCR beta chains across the 600 to 850 repertoires, and around 12 million of these chains were shared by at least two donors. To remove PCR and sequencing errors, raw reads were error-corrected and collapsed into unique sequences using a nearest-neighbor algorithm that merged closely related sequences. To assign V, D and J gene segments, CDR3 sequences were aligned to IMGT reference sequences. For a sequence to be retained, at least a six-nucleotide match to both a V gene segment and a J gene segment was required. Rearrangements were called productive when the CDR3 lacked stop codons and stayed in frame with V and J; all others were non-productive. Following IMGT convention, CDR3 was defined as the stretch from the second conserved V-encoded cysteine up to the conserved J-encoded phenylalanine. Sequences without an unambiguous match to a single V gene segment were excluded from the earlier analysis of 587 of the donors. In an earlier analysis of several hundred of the donors, V segments were called functional above 56.7% productive rearrangements and were called segregating when the between-donor standard deviation exceeded 5%. To diagnose cytomegalovirus status from the catalog of TCR beta chain sequences, a statistical classification framework was built. A later analysis assigned V and J genes by comparing TCR nucleotide sequences with IMGT/GENE-DB human TR gene sequences. In a later analysis, CDR3 sequences and most-parsimonious VDJ recombination scenarios were assigned using the TCRdist pipeline. In a later analysis, every TCR beta chain was defined by the combination of its CDR3 amino acid sequence and its V-gene family, and reads without a unique V-gene family were dropped. As a way to deal with suspected cross-contamination and a sequencing artifact, a later analysis dropped 450 to 700 nucleotide sequences that were highly shared and had low generation probability. For each public chain, a later analysis derived a clonal expansion index from normalized ranks of inferred template counts within each repertoire. Generation probabilities in a later analysis came from a VDJ recombination model fitted to out-of-frame rearrangements, and those results were checked against IGoR. Hypergeometric tests were used in a later analysis to score TCR-TCR, TCR-HLA and TCR-CMV co-occurrence, with a repertoire-size bias correction applied to the TCR pairs. To estimate false discovery rates, a later analysis permuted the HLA or CMV assignments 20 times. In a later analysis, co-occurring TCRs were grouped using DBSCAN, and TCRdist sequence similarity was added for clustering within HLA-allele-positive subsets. Repertoires with fewer than 30,000 or more than 120,000 public chains, plus five repertoires with anomalous nucleotide sharing, were excluded from co-occurrence clustering. TCRdb re-hosts the immuneACCESS table, in-frame sequences only. Its copies lack some clones; in the studies checked, an unresolved V gene accounts for under half of them, and the cause for the rest is not known. V, J and clone size reflect that table, while D and trimming were determined from the DNA. The sample's own table lists some 72,000 clones. Of the sample, less than 6% is held by the ten largest clones.

The CDR3 runs 17 amino acids, cysteine and phenylalanine included. The kept DNA is CDR3 alone, 51 bases in frame from the first base. Trimming takes 4 bases from V and 0 bases from J, and the germline ends sit 16 bases apart. Taken from the germline V gene, the CDR1 and CDR2 loops are MDHEN and SYDVKM. The cohort comprised around 700 healthy bone marrow donors. At the time of sampling, all cohort members were nominally healthy, though unrecorded immune exposures were likely present. The donor was CMV seronegative and was included in the group of a few hundred seronegative cohort members. Every donor gave a peripheral blood sample, and the peripheral blood mononuclear cells from that sample were used for TCR beta sequencing. The Qiagen DNeasy Blood Extraction Kit was used to extract genomic DNA from the blood cell samples. These data originate in a study of cytomegalovirus exposure and HLA in healthy donors (dated by TCRdb to between 2016 and 2019). About the full investigation: An earlier analysis of several hundred of the donors reported 250 to 350 Gb of sequence data and roughly 100 million unique TCR beta sequences from around 200 million T cells. The study aimed to test whether signatures of past pathogen exposure could be identified by cataloging public T cell receptors. Donor age, sex, ethnicity and CMV serostatus were compiled together with the repertoire data. In a later analysis, previously published TCR beta repertoires from hundreds of donors were re-analyzed and high-resolution HLA genotyping was added so that TCR occurrence patterns could be studied. On average, roughly 240,000 unique TCR beta nucleotide sequences were sequenced per donor among about 400 genotyped donors of the cohort, with 15% to 20% of those sequences being non-productive. The study profiled the T cell repertoires of hundreds of subjects by immunosequencing and related them to cytomegalovirus serostatus. Both class I and class II loci were covered by HLA typing, at four-digit resolution. Among the 398 genotyped donors, 81% belonged to the genetic ancestry cluster associated with self-reported Caucasian donors. In addition to the first cohort of 650 to 750 subjects, a separate validation cohort of 120 different subjects was used. A few DR-DQ haplotypes were treated as single units for association and clustering because of strong linkage in the cohort. An earlier analysis of around 640 of the donors used high-throughput TCR beta sequencing to judge whether each TCR beta V gene segment behaved as functional or pseudogenic. The study combined high-throughput TCR immunosequencing, statistical association of individual TCRs with disease status, and machine learning to predict cytomegalovirus infection status. An early release that covered more than 550 HLA-typed donors contained approximately 300 gigabases of sequencing data and tens of millions of unique TCR sequences. All discovery cohort repertoires had been generated on a single sequencing platform. Genome-wide SNP genotypes for about 60% of the roughly 700 donors were used in a later genetic analysis, which treated that subset as a discovery cohort. Typing coverage differed by locus: A, B, C, DRB1 and DQB1 were typed in roughly 620-640 donors, DQA1 in about 560, DPA1 in approximately 610, and DPB1 in 450 to 490. Rather than using new phenotypic data, the later analysis identified candidate immune exposures from TCR beta sequences and from how often those sequences occurred across donors. Study-wide findings and limitations: In a later genetic analysis, fewer N-insertions in productive TCRs were reported among donors in an Asian-associated ancestry cluster than the roughly 700-donor mean. Some 16 rarely observed V segments, including chromosome 9 orphons, were excluded from the earlier analysis of approximately 500 of the donors because counts were too low. Linkage disequilibrium might explain the correlated functional status among segregating V segments, but an unknown experimental factor could not be excluded. Because the 87-base-pair reads could not distinguish some IMGT-functional V segments, including TRBV6-2 and TRBV6-3, those segments were excluded. A later analysis associated about 18,000 TCR beta sequences with specific HLA alleles at a false discovery rate of 0.05. An earlier analysis of several hundred of the donors showed that most TCR beta V segments appeared in productive rearrangements either about 87% or about 30% of the time, which broadly matched IMGT annotations. A later analysis found that HLA-associated TCR beta chains were more clonally expanded and had lower generation probabilities than equally common non-associated chains. Most CMV-associated TCR beta chains appeared to be HLA-restricted in a later analysis, and the HLA associations seemed to be driven largely by CMV exposure. For the cohort, immune exposure information was limited to CMV serostatus. In the study, approximately 160 TCR beta chains were listed as associated with cytomegalovirus. HLA typing was unavailable for some donors at each locus, so association tests used only the typed subset. Only TCR beta chains were sequenced in this cohort, and the absence of alpha or paired-chain data limited detectable features. Roughly uniform sequencing depth across donors was assumed in presence/absence analyses, although this assumption may not hold. According to the authors, the approach could potentially be generalized to other disease states and immunological phenotypes. In vitro tests confirmed that a few of the cytomegalovirus-associated TCR beta chains recognize cytomegalovirus antigens. Across donors, most TCR sequences were observed very rarely, whereas some public TCRs were present in many individuals. According to a later analysis, parvovirus B19, influenza, CMV and Epstein-Barr virus appeared linked to several top co-occurrence clusters. A cluster of highly shared sequence variants was judged likely to be a technical artifact of the sequencing pipeline. A later analysis found that TCR association rates varied across HLA loci, with DRB1 alleles showing the most associated TCRs and HLA-C alleles the fewest. In a later genetic analysis, a missense DCLRE1C variant was associated with V-gene and J-gene trimming of TCR beta chains, and the association was replicated in an independent cohort. A further reported finding was that TCR beta sequences accurately predicted the HLA-A and HLA-B alleles for most subjects in the first cohort. In both the original and validation cohorts, the classifier was reported to diagnose cytomegalovirus status with high specificity and sensitivity. Strong co-occurrence of HLA alleles, especially DR and DQ, made assigning TCR associations to individual alleles difficult.

The V and J segments used are TRBV28 and TRBJ1-5, and TRBD1 may be the D gene, going by 5 matching bases. This TCR was recovered from a man aged 35 to 55 in good health and CMV-seronegative. Sample: PBMCs. Read as DNA, the sequence is TGTGCCAGCAGTTCAAGTTCCAGGGCTTATAGCAATCAGCCCCAGCATTTT. Translated, this is CASSSSSRAYSNQPQHF.